The source of this T cell receptor beta chain is a study of blood T cell repertoires in COVID-19 (dated by TCRdb to 2019 to 2021). About the full investigation: Samples from collaborators originated in the United States, Italy and Spain and spanned both the acute and convalescent phases of COVID-19. The prospective study material was composed of cDNA or gDNA derived from T cells, B-cell-depleted T cells, or PBMCs. The dataset comprised deeply sampled blood TCRbeta repertoires from subjects exposed to, actively infected with, or recovered from COVID-19. A freely available public database, intended as a resource for researchers studying the immune response to SARS-CoV-2, is where the repertoires were released. The samples were drawn from two sources: the first 160 participants of the ongoing ImmuneRACE study, and 1,254 subjects contributed by 6 global collaborators. Nearly every sample came with metadata listing a de-identified subject ID, COVID-19 status, age in years and sex. Where available, HLA class I and class II types were taken from metadata supplied by the sample provider and were not determined by assay-based typing.

A note on this clone: Its antigen remains undetermined. No quality values exist for individual bases; no much larger clone is one base distant.

What the research found in general, with its limitations: How much clinical and demographic metadata was included differed by source and by participant, and the metadata was provided uncurated.

Participants in the prospective study were enrolled through a virtual design, were aged 18 to 89 years, and lived in about two dozen United States geographic areas. Cohort assignment in the prospective study relied on participant-reported clinical history from a screening survey and a study questionnaire. ImmuneRACE Cohort 3 recovered participants were defined by two consecutive negative NP/OP PCR tests, healthcare professional clearance, or symptom resolution. Each participant in the prospective study had whole blood, serum and a nasopharyngeal or oropharyngeal swab collected by mobile phlebotomists. Prospective study participants could optionally give additional blood draws and questionnaires over a roughly two-month period. Blood samples from the prospective study were shipped frozen or at room temperature prior to DNA extraction. TCRbeta CDR3 regions were amplified from genomic DNA using the immunoSEQ Assay, a bias-controlled multiplex PCR. Processing in the source paper ran as follows. Within the assay, amplification of reference gene primers was used to estimate how many nucleated cells each sample contained. To quantify the absolute abundance of each unique TCRbeta CDR3 rearrangement, sequence reads were collapsed and filtered. Productive Simpson clonality was computed per sample as the square root of Simpson's diversity index over productive rearrangements. TCRdb took over this immuneACCESS table, retaining in-frame rearrangements with V and J assigned. Such tables are incomplete; in checked studies, under half of the missing clones stem from an unresolved V gene, and the remainder is unexplained. V and J calls and clone size are given by that table; D and trimming were obtained from the DNA. The table for this sample lists 350,000 to 400,000 clones; about nine tenths of them were counted only once. The ten most abundant clones make up about 1.7% of the sample.

Deletion took 5 bases off V and 1 base off J, with a span of 20 bases between the germline ends. Measured from the cysteine to the phenylalanine, the CDR3 is 18 residues long. The sequence is cut down to CDR3 DNA, 54 bases in frame from base 1. As encoded in the germline V gene, CDR1 is SGHTA while CDR2 is FQGNSA. The receptor was derived from a woman younger than 45 who had recovered from COVID-19. The rearrangement joined TRBV7-2 to TRBJ2-2; TRBD2 could be the D gene, as 5 bases match. The source material was PBMCs or T cells enriched from blood (not recorded which). The CDR3 in this case is CASSPRAGAGLNTGELFF. At the DNA level, the sequence is TGTGCCAGCAGCCCCCGTGCGGGCGCGGGCCTGAACACCGGGGAGCTGTTTTTT.